A single sample gave rise to the 12 T cell receptor beta chains below, sequenced in a study of cytomegalovirus exposure and HLA in healthy donors. The PCR was carried out with 60 Vbeta primers and 13 Jbeta primers. Profiled with immunoSEQ multiplex PCR; TCRdb holds only in-frame clones, not every one. The sample lists about 140,000 clones; approximately 91% were seen once. The sequenced sample consisted of PBMCs. The receptor source for this set is a middle-aged woman in good health and CMV-seronegative.

The CDR3 DNA is TGTGCCAGCAGCTCTTCTAGGGGGGACAGGGAAATAGAGCCCTACGAGCAGTACTTC. This codes for CASSSSRGDREIEPYEQYF. The chain is built from TRBV7-8 and TRBJ2-7, with 9 positions matching TRBD1. The V and J ends lost 4 bases and 2 bases, in that order; junction bases with no gene match: 18. Germline values: CDR1 SGHVS, CDR2 FQNEAQ. The CDR3 sequence is 19 residues long.

The genes are TRBV7-9 and TRBJ2-5; TRBD2 agrees at 10 bases. The CDR3 is made up of 15 amino acids. CDR1 SEHNR and CDR2 FQNEAQ come from the germline V gene (reference sequence). Germline trimming cut 5 bases from V and 3 bases from J; bases unmatched to any gene: 6. The CDR3 nucleotides read TGTGCCAGCAGCCCCTGGCTAGCGGGAGAAGAGACCCAGTACTTC. Its protein product is CASSPWLAGEETQYF.

A remark on this clone: One end of the junction varies from germline; a read error may be responsible. This chain uses TRBV11-2 with TRBJ1-1; D unresolved. From germline, CDR1 is SGHAT and CDR2 FQNNGV. The CDR3 runs 14 residues. DNA of the CDR3: TGTGCCAGCAGCTTAGTACGGGGTGGTACTGAAGCTTCCTTT. Translating gives CASSLVRGGTEASF. Full variable domain (outside the CDR3, taken from reference TRBV11-2 and TRBJ1-1): EAGVAQSPRYKIIEKRQSVAFWCNPISGHATLYWYQQILGQGPKLLIQFQNNGVVDDSQLPKDRFSAERLKGVDSTLKIQPAKLEDSAVYLCASSLVRGGTEASFGQGTRLTVV.

The chain links TRBV29-1 to TRBJ2-1, with 10 positions matching TRBD1. CDR1 and CDR2 (germline): SQVTM, ANQGSEA. V shed 6 bases and J 5 bases; nucleotides not matched to a gene: 7. This CDR3 region has 14 residues. The CDR3 sequence is CSVPPGQGNNEQFF. CDR3 DNA: TGCAGCGTGCCTCCGGGACAGGGGAACAATGAGCAGTTCTTC.

The chain combines TRBV7-8 with TRBJ2-7, with D perhaps TRBD1 (6 bases). In germline, CDR1 is SGHVS, CDR2 FQNEAQ. The germline V and J ends were trimmed by 1 base and 4 bases, with 11 bases remaining between them. This CDR3 spans 14 amino acids. The CDR3 sequence: CASSLVQGIYEQYF. For the CDR3, the DNA is TGTGCCAGCAGCTTAGTGCAGGGGATTTACGAGCAGTACTTC.

The chain links TRBV5-1 to TRBJ2-3; 9 nucleotides match TRBD2. This CDR3 is built from 14 residues. V shed 5 bases, J shed 2 bases, and the junction held 3 bases outside the gene matches. Germline CDR1 reads SGHRS; CDR2 reads YFSETQ. For the CDR3, the DNA is TGCGCCAGCAGGAGGACTAGCGACACAGATACGCAGTATTTT. Amino acid sequence: CASRRTSDTDTQYF.

The chain uses TRBV2 and TRBJ2-5; no definite D call. The DNA end lines up better with TRBJ2-7; the J call may be wrong. This CDR3 region has 12 residues. CDR1 is SNHLY and CDR2 is FYNNEI in the germline V gene. The CDR3 region is CASSESSYEQYF. Here the CDR3 DNA reads TGTGCCAGCAGTGAAAGCTCCTACGAGCAGTACTTC.

This sequence joins TRBV29-1 and TRBJ2-7, with TRBD2 matching over 11 bases. Germline V gene lookup returns CDR1 SQVTM and CDR2 ANQGSEA. The CDR3 is 13 amino acids. The junction had 3 bases not matched to a gene; V was cut back by 7 bases and J by 1 base. CDR3 sequence: CSARTSGSYEQYF. CDR3 coding DNA: TGCAGCGCGCGGACTAGCGGGTCCTACGAGCAGTACTTC.

This clone has a handful of counts. The V call is TRBV5-6, the J call TRBJ1-1, with D maybe TRBD1 (5 bases). Trimming pared 5 bases from V and 0 bases from J, leaving 11 bases between. CDR3 length equals 14 residues. Germline CDR1 reads SGHDT; CDR2 reads YYEEEE. CDR3: CASRRGSMNTEAFF. The CDR3 region has the DNA TGTGCCAGCAGAAGGGGCAGTATGAACACTGAAGCTTTCTTT.

There are a few counts of this clone. The genes are TRBV5-6 and TRBJ2-7; D ambiguous. This CDR3 is 13 amino acids long. Per germline, CDR1 SGHDT and CDR2 YYEEEE. V dropped 1 base and J dropped 7 bases, with 12 bases sitting between them. As DNA, the CDR3 is TGTGCCAGCAGCTTGAGTCCCACGGAGGAGCAGTACTTC. This translates into CASSLSPTEEQYF.

This clone was observed a handful of times. The chain carries TRBV9 and TRBJ1-1, with unresolved D. The length of the CDR3 is 13 residues. V gave up 4 bases and J gave up 3 bases, with 10 bases separating them. Germline values: CDR1 SGDLS, CDR2 YYNGEE. CDR3 sequence reads: CASSLTKDTEAFF. CDR3 sequence (DNA): TGTGCCAGCAGCTTAACTAAGGACACTGAAGCTTTCTTT.

This clone was seen a single time. CDR3 protein: CASSTGLAVREQYF. CDR3 nucleotides: TGTGCCAGCAGCACGGGACTAGCGGTGAGGGAGCAGTACTTC. This sequence joins TRBV7-2 and TRBJ2-5; 11 nucleotides line up with TRBD2. CDR3 length: 14 residues. Trimming at V came to 5 bases and at J to 11 bases, leaving 10 bases not matched to a gene. Looked up from germline, CDR1 is SGHTA and CDR2 is FQGNSA.